These 23 T cell receptor beta chains were sequenced from one sample in a study of neurological immune-mediated disorders. TCRdb analysed the 5' RACE reads with MiXCR anew, one entry per CDR3 protein. The sample includes fewer than 35,000 distinct CDR3 sequences, around 3.4% seen only once; the top ten take roughly 7%. What was sequenced was PBMCs. The receptors were sampled from a woman under 40 with multiple sclerosis.

This clonotype was counted many times. The V call is TRBV4-1, the J call TRBJ2-3; 7 nucleotides match TRBD1. CDR1 and CDR2 from the germline V gene are MGHRA and YSYEKL. This CDR3 region has 15 residues. J lost 3 bases, V lost 2 bases, and 5 bases had no gene match. The CDR3 DNA is TGCGCCAGCAGCCAAACAGGGGTTCGGACAGATACGCAGTATTTT. It encodes CASSQTGVRTDTQYF.

In its sample, this clonotype was seen a few times. The junction shows a germline mismatch at one end, possibly a read error. The gene calls are TRBV27 and TRBJ1-6; perhaps TRBD1 as D (5 bases). The CDR3 covers 17 residues. Looked up from germline, CDR1 is MNHEY and CDR2 is SMNVEV (reference sequence). The CDR3 loop reads CASSLFRLKGRDSPLNF. The CDR3 region has the DNA TGTGCCAGCAGTTTATTTAGGTTGAAGGGGCGAGATTCACCCCTCAACTTT.

This clonotype was seen many times. The chain employs TRBV20-1 and TRBJ2-1, with a possible D match to TRBD2 (5 bases). The CDR3 loop spans 11 amino acids. Germline values: CDR1 DFQATT, CDR2 SNEGSKA (reference sequence). The V end was cut by 5 bases, the J end by 9 bases, with 11 bases between. CDR3 loop: CSAGSWVEQFF. CDR3 bases: TGCAGTGCTGGGAGTTGGGTTGAGCAGTTCTTC.

This clonotype was observed at least ten times. CDR3 nucleotide sequence: TGTGCCAGCAGCCAGAATGGCAGGGACAACGAGCAGTACTTC. This encodes CASSQNGRDNEQYF. The chain carries TRBV5-5 and TRBJ2-7; possibly TRBD1 for D (6 bases). This CDR3 comprises 14 residues. Germline assignment: CDR1 SGHKS and CDR2 YYEKEE (reference sequence). V dropped 4 bases and J dropped 5 bases, with 16 bases sitting between them.

Only a few counts were recorded for this clonotype. The V gene is TRBV5-1, the J gene TRBJ2-1, with TRBD2 matching 11 bases. This CDR3 is 14 amino acids long. The V segment lost 4 bases and the J segment 8 bases; nucleotides outside the gene matches: 5. Per the germline V gene, CDR1 is SGHRS and CDR2 is YFSETQ. In DNA form, the CDR3 reads TGCGCCAGCAGCATCACTAGCGGGAGCTATGAGCAGTTCTTC. It translates to CASSITSGSYEQFF.

This clonotype was seen ten or more times. The chain is built from TRBV5-1 and TRBJ2-3; 7 bases align to TRBD2. Germline V gene data show CDR1 as SGHRS and CDR2 as YFSETQ. The CDR3 consists of 15 residues. V lost 1 base and J lost 4; bases outside the gene matches: 6. DNA of the CDR3: TGCGCCAGCAGCTTGACCGGACTAGGTGCAGATACGCAGTATTTT. Translating gives CASSLTGLGADTQYF. The variable domain in full, with the rest retrieved from reference TRBV5-1 and TRBJ2-3, is KAGVTQTPRYLIKTRGQQVTLSCSPISGHRSVSWYQQTPGQGLQFLFEYFSETQRNKGNFPGRFSGRQFSNSRSEMNVSTLELGDSALYLCASSLTGLGADTQYFGPGTRLTVL.

This clonotype was recorded many times. V is TRBV27 and J is TRBJ2-1, with 9 nucleotides matching TRBD1. V was pared by 8 bases and J by 4 bases, with 12 bases of the junction left unmatched. The V gene's germline CDR1 is MNHEY and CDR2 SMNVEV (reference sequence). The CDR3 contains 16 residues. For the CDR3, the DNA is TGTGCCAGCTGGCGAACCGGGACAGGGTATTACAATGAGCAGTTCTTC. Encoded protein: CASWRTGTGYYNEQFF.

This clonotype was counted at least ten times. The gene calls are TRBV6-5 and TRBJ2-7; D is possibly TRBD1 (7 bases). The ends were cut back, 0 bases at V and 7 bases at J, with 10 bases in the middle. This CDR3 region has 13 residues. CDR1 MNHEY and CDR2 SVGAGI come from the germline V gene. The CDR3 sequence is CASSYSAGGEQYF. The CDR3 nucleotides are TGTGCCAGCAGTTACTCGGCAGGGGGGGAGCAGTACTTC.

Many counts were recorded for this clonotype. Being one base from a much bigger clone, this may be a read error. The V call is TRBV20-1, the J call TRBJ1-2; D is ambiguous. The CDR3 covers 16 residues. V was clipped by 0 bases and J by 1 base, with 15 bases between them. Per germline, CDR1 DFQATT and CDR2 SNEGSKA (reference sequence). The CDR3 nucleotides are TGCAGTGCTAGAGATCACCATAGCACAATTAACTATGGCTACACCTTC. Translating gives CSARDHHSTINYGYTF.

This clonotype has ten or more counts. This chain links TRBV18 with TRBJ2-7, with 9 nucleotides matching TRBD1. Germline V gene data show CDR1 as KGHSH and CDR2 as LQKENI. The CDR3 contains 13 residues. Trimming at V came to 6 bases and at J to 6 bases, leaving 6 bases not matched to a gene. CDR3 in amino acids: CASSPGTGSEQYF. The DNA for the CDR3 is TGTGCCAGCTCTCCCGGGACAGGGTCCGAGCAGTACTTC.

This clonotype was observed at least ten times. V gene TRBV10-1 combines with J gene TRBJ2-1, with 9 nucleotides matching TRBD2. The CDR3 is made up of 17 amino acids. The V gene's germline CDR1 is WNHNN and CDR2 SYGVQD (reference sequence). Unmatched junction bases numbered 15, after V lost 4 bases and J lost 8 bases. The CDR3 region is CASSALSGRGIEDEQFF. The CDR3, as DNA: TGCGCCAGCAGTGCCCTTAGCGGGAGAGGAATAGAGGATGAGCAGTTCTTC.

This clonotype was recorded many times. The V call is TRBV5-5, the J call TRBJ1-4, with TRBD1 matching over 7 bases. Germline assignment: CDR1 SGHKS and CDR2 YYEKEE (reference sequence). The V gene end was trimmed by 1 base and the J gene end by 8 bases; junction bases not matched to a gene: 5. The CDR3 has 14 amino acids. The CDR3 region is CASSLYRGEEKLFF. Here the CDR3 DNA reads TGTGCCAGCAGCTTGTACAGGGGAGAGGAAAAACTGTTTTTT.

This clonotype is judged medium-sized. The V call is TRBV5-5, the J call TRBJ1-5, with a weak D call TRBD1 (5 bases). In germline, CDR1 is SGHKS, CDR2 YYEKEE (reference sequence). The length of the CDR3 is 14 residues. V shed 4 bases and J shed 4 bases, with 12 bases lying between them. CDR3 nucleotides: TGTGCCAGCAGCGCCCGCTCAGGGAATCAGCCCCAGCATTTT. Translating gives CASSARSGNQPQHF.

This clonotype was counted ten times or more. A junction boundary mismatches the germline segment, possibly from a read error. The chain combines TRBV7-2 with TRBJ2-7; unclear D gene. The CDR3 loop spans 13 amino acids. Germline CDR1 reads SGHTA; CDR2 reads FQGNSA. The CDR3 loop reads CASSVHPSPEKYF. For the CDR3, the DNA is TGTGCCAGCAGCGTACATCCCAGTCCCGAGAAGTACTTC.

This clonotype was picked up many times. The V gene is TRBV12-3 or TRBV12-4, the J gene TRBJ1-3; D gene ambiguous. The CDR3 is 14 amino acids. V dropped 5 bases and J dropped 4 bases, with 12 bases sitting between them. The CDR3 nucleotides read TGTGCCAGCAGTCGGTCCTCGAGCGGAAACACCATATATTTT. This translates into CASSRSSSGNTIYF.

This clonotype was observed at least ten times. The chain has TRBV5-5 and TRBJ1-6, with D possibly being TRBD1 (6 bases). CDR1 SGHKS and CDR2 YYEKEE come from the germline V gene (reference sequence). V gave up 1 base and J gave up 10 bases, with 12 bases separating them. The CDR3 is made up of 14 amino acids. This CDR3 reads CASSLRQGQSPLHF. The CDR3 bases are TGTGCCAGCAGCTTGCGGCAGGGGCAATCACCCCTCCACTTT.

The rearrangement joins TRBV28 to TRBJ1-1; D is unresolved. The germline CDR1 and CDR2 sequences are MDHEN and SYDVKM. CDR3 length equals 14 residues. Trimming cost V 2 bases and J 6 bases, with 13 bases left between them. CDR3 protein: CASSLGPSWSEAFF. The CDR3 nucleotides are TGTGCCAGCAGTTTAGGGCCCAGTTGGTCTGAAGCTTTCTTT.

The sample holds many counts of this clonotype. The V and J genes are TRBV20-1 and TRBJ2-3; 11 bases agree with TRBD2. CDR3 length: 18 residues. Germline V CDR1 and CDR2: DFQATT, SNEGSKA (reference sequence). Losses at the gene ends were 2 bases for V and 0 bases for J; bases not matched to a gene: 10. This CDR3 is CSARHPTSGSASTDTQYF. The CDR3 DNA reads TGCAGTGCTAGACACCCTACTAGCGGGAGTGCTAGCACAGATACGCAGTATTTT.

This clonotype was picked up many times. The junction and the germline gene differ at one end; a read error may be behind it. This chain connects TRBV2 to TRBJ2-3; D is unresolved. The CDR3 is made up of 10 amino acids. Germline V gives CDR1 SNHLY, CDR2 FYNNEI. As DNA, the CDR3 is TGTGCCAGAAGTGGGAATACGCAGTATTTT. Protein product: CARSGNTQYF.

The table lists this clonotype with many counts. The rearrangement joins TRBV20-1 to TRBJ2-1; no definite D call. The CDR3 spans 14 residues. V dropped 3 bases and J dropped 1 base, with 10 bases sitting between them. Looked up from germline, CDR1 is DFQATT and CDR2 is SNEGSKA (reference sequence). The chain's CDR3 is CSARVAASYNEQFF. The CDR3 nucleotides read TGCAGTGCTAGGGTGGCAGCTTCCTACAATGAGCAGTTCTTC.

This clonotype was seen ten or more times. V and J are TRBV10-3 and TRBJ2-3, with a weak D call TRBD1 (6 bases). The CDR3 runs 15 residues. Trimming removed 4 bases at V and 1 base at J, with 12 bases between. Germline assignment: CDR1 ENHRY and CDR2 SYGVKD. In nucleotides, the CDR3 is TGTGCCATCAGTGTACAGGGTCGCGGCACAGATACGCAGTATTTT. It translates to CAISVQGRGTDTQYF.

The sample holds a few counts of this clonotype. The gene calls are TRBV12-3 or TRBV12-4 and TRBJ1-1; tentatively, D is TRBD1 (6 bases). The CDR3 is 14 residues long. V shed 0 bases and J shed 7 bases, with 12 bases lying between them. The CDR3 DNA reads as TGTGCCAGCAGTTTAGCATTAACAGGGCGTGAAGCTTTCTTT. This encodes CASSLALTGREAFF.

This clonotype was counted at least ten times. This chain joins TRBV11-2 and TRBJ2-2; 7 nucleotides align to TRBD2. The CDR3 spans 18 residues. The V and J ends lost 4 bases and 0 bases, in that order; junction bases with no gene match: 11. Per germline, CDR1 SGHAT and CDR2 FQNNGV. In DNA form, the CDR3 reads TGTGCCAGCAGCTCCTTCGGGCGACTAGCATCGAACACCGGGGAGCTGTTTTTT. It specifies CASSSFGRLASNTGELFF.